What follows describes a single TCR beta chain. The antigen remains undetermined. Relative to the germline gene, one junction end is altered; a read error may explain this. The PCR made use of 60 Vbeta and 13 Jbeta primers. Sequenced by immunoSEQ multiplex PCR; TCRdb stores in-frame clones only, minus some. This table has some 110,000 clones, about 80% appearing once. CDR1 and CDR2 from the germline V gene are SEHNR and FQNEAQ (reference sequence). The CDR3 has 18 residues. The sample belongs to a study of cytomegalovirus exposure and HLA in healthy donors. Study-wide results and limits: Some V segments, including TRBV6-2 and TRBV6-3, were excluded as indistinguishable. Most subjects had HLA-A and HLA-B alleles reportedly predicted accurately by TCR beta sequences.

This receptor was obtained from a woman under 30 in good health and CMV-seropositive. The genes are TRBV7-9 and TRBJ2-3, with TRBD2 matching 13 bases. Sequenced: PBMCs. Here the CDR3 reads CAISLAPWTSGSPDTQYF. For the CDR3, the DNA is TGTGCCATCAGCTTAGCTCCCTGGACTAGCGGGAGCCCAGATACGCAGTATTTT.